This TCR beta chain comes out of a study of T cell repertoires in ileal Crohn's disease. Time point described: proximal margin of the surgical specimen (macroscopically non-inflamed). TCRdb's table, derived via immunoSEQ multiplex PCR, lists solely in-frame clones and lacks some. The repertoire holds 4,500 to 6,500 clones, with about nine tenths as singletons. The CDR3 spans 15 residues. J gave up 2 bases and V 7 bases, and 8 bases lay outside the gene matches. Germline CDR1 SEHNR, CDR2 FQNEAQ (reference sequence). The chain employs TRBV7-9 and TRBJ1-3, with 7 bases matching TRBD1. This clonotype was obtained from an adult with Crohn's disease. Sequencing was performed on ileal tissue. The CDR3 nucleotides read TGTGCCAGCAACACGGGACAGTTAACTGGAAACACCATATATTTT. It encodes CASNTGQLTGNTIYF.